Below, one T cell receptor beta chain is given with its context. Its matching antigen is unknown. The source of the sample is a study of OX40 agonist ivuxolimab in advanced cancers. Background on the study: Of mixed ages from about 20 to 85 and averaging about 56 years, the group was almost 85% male.

Autoimmune disease history or systemic immunosuppression meant exclusion. The germline gives CDR1 MGHDK, CDR2 SYGVNS. The CDR3 totals 13 residues. The V end was cut by 7 bases, the J end by 5 bases, with 11 bases between. This table comes from immunoSEQ multiplex PCR, and its TCRdb copy is limited to in-frame clones, with some not included. The sample contains approximately 50,000 clones, over 80% of which appear only once. Overall study findings and caveats: Among patients with partial responses at 0.1-3.0 mg/kg, clonal expansion was among the lowest.

The TCR originated in an adult with an advanced solid tumor such as melanoma, head and neck, liver or kidney cancer. Source: CD4+ or CD8+ T cells sorted from blood, taken in a trial of the OX40 agonist ivuxolimab. The chain combines TRBV25-1 with TRBJ2-2; either TRBD1 or TRBD2 may fit D (7 bases each). The CDR3 is CASTRGGTGELFF. Here the CDR3 DNA reads TGTGCCAGCACCAGGGGGGGAACCGGGGAGCTGTTTTTT.